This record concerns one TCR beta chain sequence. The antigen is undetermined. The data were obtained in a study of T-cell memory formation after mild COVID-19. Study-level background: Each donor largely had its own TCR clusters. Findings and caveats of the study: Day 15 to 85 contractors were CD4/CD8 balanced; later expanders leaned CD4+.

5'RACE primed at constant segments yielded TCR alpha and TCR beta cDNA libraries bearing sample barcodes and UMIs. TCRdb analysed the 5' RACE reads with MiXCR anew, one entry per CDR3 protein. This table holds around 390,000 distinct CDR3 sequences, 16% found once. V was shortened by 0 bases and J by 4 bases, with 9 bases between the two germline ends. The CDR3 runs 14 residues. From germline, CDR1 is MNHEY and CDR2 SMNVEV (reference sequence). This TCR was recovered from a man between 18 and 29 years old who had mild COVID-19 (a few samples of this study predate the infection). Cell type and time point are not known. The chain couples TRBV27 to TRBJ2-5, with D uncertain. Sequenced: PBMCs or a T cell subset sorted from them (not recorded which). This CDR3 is CASSLSWGRETQYF. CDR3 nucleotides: TGTGCCAGCAGTTTATCATGGGGTAGAGAGACCCAGTACTTC.